This paragraph covers one T cell receptor (beta chain) sequence. These data originate in a study of CXCR3-negative and CXCR3-positive naive CD8 T cells. The authors made the TRB cDNA libraries by 5' RACE using UMI labels. TCRdb reprocessed the 5' RACE reads and reports one entry per CDR3 protein, with no DNA. In all, the sample yields about 56,000 distinct CDR3 sequences. This CDR3 has 15 amino acids. From germline, CDR1 is LNHNV and CDR2 YYDKDF (reference sequence). The receptor was isolated from a human donor in good health. Some clones in this sample may be carry-over from other donors' samples. The chain carries TRBV15 and TRBJ1-1. Material for sequencing was memory CD8+ T cells from blood. The CDR3 sequence: CATSSPAKGGSEAFF.